A selection of T cell receptor beta chains follows, all from one sample in a study of blood T cell repertoires in COVID-19. The protocol was immunoSEQ multiplex PCR, while the TCRdb copy is restricted to in-frame clones and leaves out a portion. The sample consists of 300,000 to 400,000 clones, 80% to 90% of them appearing once. Source material: PBMCs or T cells enriched from blood (not recorded which). The receptors shown here come from a man aged 30 to 45 who had recovered from COVID-19. Both conserved end residues are part of each CDR3. A D gene is named only where the DNA matches it firmly. Size is stated for part of the rows, as once, few or many counts, or as a class when the clone is expanded.

J gene | CDR3 length | V gene | D gene | clone size | CDR3 protein | CDR3 DNA
TRBJ2-7 | 15 | TRBV4-1 | TRBD2 | - | CASSRRAGATYEQYF | TGCGCCAGCAGCCGAAGAGCGGGGGCTACCTACGAGCAGTACTTC
TRBJ2-7 | 13 | TRBV10-3 | TRBD2 | - | CATQTSGGDEQYF | TGTGCCACGCAGACTAGCGGGGGGGACGAGCAGTACTTC
TRBJ1-5 | 14 | TRBV6-1 | - | - | CASSEQQGNQPQHF | TGTGCCAGCAGTGAACAACAGGGAAATCAGCCCCAGCATTTT
TRBJ2-7 | 15 | TRBV28 | TRBD2 | - | CASRPTSGGAHEQYF | TGTGCCAGCAGACCCACTAGCGGGGGGGCTCACGAGCAGTACTTC
TRBJ2-1 | 16 | TRBV5-4 | TRBD2 | - | CASSLATSGAYNEQFF | TGTGCCAGCAGCTTGGCGACTAGCGGGGCGTACAATGAGCAGTTCTTC
TRBJ1-1 | 13 | TRBV6-5 | - | - | CASSTEMNTEAFF | TGTGCCAGCAGTACGGAGATGAACACTGAAGCTTTCTTT
TRBJ1-6 | 15 | TRBV18 | - | - | CASSPGRAINSPLHF | TGTGCCAGCTCTCCAGGCAGGGCGATTAATTCACCCCTCCACTTT
TRBJ2-7 | 15 | TRBV4-2 | - | - | CASSQDNRASYEQYF | TGTGCCAGCAGCCAAGACAACAGGGCATCCTACGAGCAGTACTTC
TRBJ1-1 | 12 | TRBV19 | - | once | CASNAGYPGGFF | TGTGCCAGTAATGCAGGGTATCCGGGCGGTTTCTTT
TRBJ2-1 | 13 | TRBV19 | - | - | CATNAGIRDEQFF | TGTGCCACTAACGCGGGGATCAGGGATGAGCAGTTCTTC
TRBJ1-6 | 16 | TRBV5-6 | TRBD1 | - | CASSWDRSSYNSPLHF | TGTGCCAGCAGCTGGGACAGGAGCTCCTATAATTCACCCCTCCACTTT
TRBJ2-1 | 17 | TRBV5-1 | - | - | CASSLSLAGHSYNEQFF | TGCGCCAGCAGCTTGTCGTTGGCAGGGCATTCCTACAATGAGCAGTTCTTC
TRBJ1-2 | 16 | TRBV20-1 | TRBD1 | - | CSASRFGGQGDYGYTF | TGCAGTGCTAGTCGTTTTGGGGGACAGGGGGACTATGGCTACACCTTC
TRBJ1-3 | 15 | TRBV7-9 | TRBD1 | - | CASSLGGDRGNTIYF | TGTGCCAGCAGCTTAGGAGGGGACAGGGGAAACACCATATATTTT
TRBJ2-2 | 13 | TRBV9 | - | - | CASSVGGTGELFF | TGTGCCAGCAGCGTAGGCGGCACCGGGGAGCTGTTTTTT
TRBJ1-3 | 14 | TRBV3-1/TRBV3-2 | - | - | CASSTGLSGNTIYF | TGTGCCAGCTCAACAGGGCTATCTGGAAACACCATATATTTT
TRBJ2-1 | 15 | TRBV7-9 | - | - | CASSLDISSYNEQFF | TGTGCCAGCAGCTTAGATATCAGCTCCTACAATGAGCAGTTCTTC
TRBJ1-4 | 15 | TRBV5-1 | TRBD1 | - | CASSPGQAGNEKLFF | TGCGCCAGCAGCCCAGGACAGGCTGGGAATGAAAAACTGTTTTTT
TRBJ2-5 | 14 | TRBV7-9 | TRBD2 | - | CASSILAEQETQYF | TGTGCCAGCAGCATTCTAGCGGAGCAAGAGACCCAGTACTTC
TRBJ2-1 | 15 | TRBV7-6 | TRBD2 | - | CASSSQAGAFGEQFF | TGTGCCAGCAGCTCCCAAGCGGGGGCGTTCGGTGAGCAGTTCTTC
TRBJ2-2 | 18 | TRBV19 | - | - | CASSIVGGIPLDTGELFF | TGTGCCAGTAGTATAGTCGGGGGTATCCCCCTGGACACCGGGGAGCTGTTTTTT
TRBJ2-5 | 15 | TRBV28 | TRBD2 | once | CASSHGTSGGQTQYF | TGTGCCAGCAGCCACGGGACTAGCGGGGGTCAGACCCAGTACTTC
TRBJ2-6 | 17 | TRBV11-2 | TRBD1 | - | CASSTDRGFSGANVLTF | TGTGCCAGCAGCACCGACAGGGGTTTCTCTGGGGCCAACGTCCTGACTTTC
TRBJ2-7 | 16 | TRBV5-1 | - | few | CASSLALQGSSYEQYF | TGCGCCAGCAGCTTGGCCTTGCAGGGGTCCTCCTACGAGCAGTACTTC
TRBJ1-1 | 17 | TRBV27 | - | - | CASSARRVRMITTEAFF | TGTGCCAGCAGTGCCCGGCGGGTTCGGATGATAACCACTGAAGCTTTCTTT